A single sample is the source of the 31 T cell receptor beta chains below, sequenced in a study of T cells in Graves' hyperthyroidism and ophthalmopathy. It was RNA transcripts that yielded the amplified TCR beta CDR3 regions. The primer set for the first-round RT-PCR of the TCR CDR3 was HTBI. A single record per CDR3 protein comes from TCRdb applying MiXCR to the multiplex PCR reads. The table lists approximately 480,000 distinct CDR3 sequences, more than 20% of them singletons. Sample: blood. These receptors came from a man between 18 and 35 years old with Graves' hyperthyroidism.

This clonotype has a count of ten or more. The chain uses TRBV6-5 and TRBJ1-2; a weak D match, TRBD1 (5 bases). Germline CDR1 reads MNHEY; CDR2 reads SVGAGI. The CDR3 is 13 amino acids. Trimming cost V 3 bases and J 6 bases, with 11 bases left between them. For the CDR3, the DNA is TGTGCCAGCAGTTATGGGCAGGGCCATGGCTACACCTTC. Its protein product is CASSYGQGHGYTF.

This clonotype has a count of ten or more. The V gene is TRBV15, the J gene TRBJ1-1; possibly TRBD1 for D (6 bases). Germline V gives CDR1 LNHNV, CDR2 YYDKDF (reference sequence). The CDR3 totals 13 residues. V gave up 1 base and J gave up 5 bases, with 8 bases separating them. CDR3 region: CATSRGRGTEAFF. Written as DNA, the CDR3 is TGTGCCACCAGCAGAGGCAGGGGTACTGAAGCTTTCTTT. Full variable domain (rest looked up from reference TRBV15 and TRBJ1-1): DAMVIQNPRYQVTQFGKPVTLSCSQTLNHNVMYWYQQKSSQAPKLLFHYYDKDFNNEADTPDNFQSRRPNTSFCFLDIRSPGLGDTAMYLCATSRGRGTEAFFGQGTRLTVV.

The rearrangement joins TRBV6-4 to TRBJ1-1; D is perhaps TRBD1 (6 bases). Germline values: CDR1 MRHNA, CDR2 SNTAGT. CDR3 size: 14 residues. V lost 5 bases and J lost 4, with 14 bases in between. The CDR3 DNA is TGTGCCAGCAGTCACCGGGACACCCTCACTGAAGCTTTCTTT. Translated, it gives CASSHRDTLTEAFF.

J is TRBJ1-5 and V is TRBV20-1; tentative D call: TRBD1 (5 bases). The CDR3 has 12 residues. The V gene lost 6 bases and the J gene lost 7 bases, with 13 bases spanning the gap. Per germline, CDR1 DFQATT and CDR2 SNEGSKA (reference sequence). CDR3 DNA: TGCAGTGCAGACGAGAGGGGACAGCCCCAGCATTTT. This codes for CSADERGQPQHF.

The CDR3 loop is CASRDTGGAYEQYF. CDR3 DNA sequence: TGCGCCAGCAGGGATACCGGAGGGGCCTACGAGCAGTACTTC. The chain links TRBV5-1 to TRBJ2-7, with D perhaps matching TRBD2 (6 bases). Germline values: CDR1 SGHRS, CDR2 YFSETQ. V was pared by 5 bases and J by 2 bases, with 14 bases between. The CDR3 has 14 amino acids.

This clonotype was found many times. One junction end does not reproduce the germline sequence, and a read error may be involved. The chain employs TRBV10-3 and TRBJ1-5; weak D call: TRBD1 (5 bases). CDR1 is ENHRY and CDR2 is SYGVKD in the germline V gene. This CDR3 has 15 amino acids. As DNA, the CDR3 is TGTGCCAGCAGTGAGTCAGCCCCAGGGAATCAGCCCCAGCATTTT. It specifies CASSESAPGNQPQHF.

This clonotype was detected many times. The V call is TRBV6-5, the J call TRBJ2-5, with 10 bases that match TRBD2. V shed 5 bases, J shed 4 bases, and the junction held 7 bases outside the gene matches. CDR1 is MNHEY and CDR2 is SVGAGI in the germline V gene. This CDR3 comprises 15 residues. This chain's CDR3 is CASSTQAGGSETQYF. CDR3 coding DNA: TGTGCCAGCAGTACTCAAGCGGGGGGGTCAGAGACCCAGTACTTC.

Many counts were recorded for this clonotype. The V gene is TRBV11-1, the J gene TRBJ1-1; 12 positions agree with TRBD1. V dropped 5 bases and J dropped 3; count of bases not matched to a gene: 16. Germline loops: CDR1 SGHAT, CDR2 FQDESV (reference sequence). The CDR3 covers 19 residues. In nucleotides, the CDR3 is TGTGCCAGCAGCCGACCCCGTGTGGGACAGGGGGCTGGGGACACTGAAGCTTTCTTT. This codes for CASSRPRVGQGAGDTEAFF. The entire variable domain, with the rest obtained from reference TRBV11-1 and TRBJ1-1, is as follows: EAEVAQSPRYKITEKSQAVAFWCDPISGHATLYWYRQILGQGPELLVQFQDESVVDDSQLPKDRFSAERLKGVDSTLKIQPAELGDSAMYLCASSRPRVGQGAGDTEAFFGQGTRLTVV.

There are many counts of this clonotype. V usage is TRBV7-9 and J usage is TRBJ2-2; TRBD1 matches 7 bases. V shed 3 bases and J 4 bases; nucleotides not matched to a gene: 2. This CDR3 has 14 residues. Germline lookup yields CDR1 SEHNR and CDR2 FQNEAQ (reference sequence). The CDR3 protein is CASSFDRATGELFF. CDR3 DNA sequence: TGTGCCAGCAGCTTCGACAGGGCCACCGGGGAGCTGTTTTTT.

This clonotype was counted many times. This chain uses TRBV12-3 or TRBV12-4 with TRBJ2-3, with a tentative D call TRBD1 (6 bases). Deletions cut 5 bases from V and 3 bases from J, with 9 bases between. This CDR3 has 13 amino acids. CDR3 sequence: CASSKGTTDTQYF. DNA of the CDR3: TGTGCCAGCAGTAAGGGGACAACAGATACGCAGTATTTT.

The chain has TRBV3-1 and TRBJ1-3, with a possible D match to TRBD1 (5 bases). The CDR3 has 15 residues. V lost 0 bases and J 4 bases, leaving 10 bases between the germline ends. Germline CDR1 is LGHDT and CDR2 is YNNKEL (reference sequence). The CDR3 is CASSQDAGRGNTIYF. DNA for the CDR3: TGTGCCAGCAGCCAAGATGCAGGGAGGGGAAACACCATATATTTT.

The CDR3: CASSPHSSGANVLTF. DNA of the CDR3: TGTGCCAGCAGCCCCCATAGTTCTGGGGCCAACGTCCTGACTTTC. The chain is built from TRBV9 and TRBJ2-6; D call uncertain. Germline CDR1 and CDR2: SGDLS and YYNGEE. Trimming cost V 4 bases and J 1 base, with 9 bases left between them. The CDR3 has 15 amino acids.

The table lists this clonotype with many counts. The chain recombines TRBV30 with TRBJ2-7; D call uncertain. Germline V gene lookup returns CDR1 GTSNPN and CDR2 SVGIG (reference sequence). The ends were cut back, 0 bases at V and 5 bases at J, with 23 bases in the middle. The CDR3 covers 17 residues. Here the CDR3 DNA reads TGTGCCTGGAGTGTACCGTGGAACCCGAGTCGGGCCGACGAGCAGTACTTC. Translating it yields CAWSVPWNPSRADEQYF.

This clonotype was seen many times. The rearrangement joins TRBV28 to TRBJ2-7, with TRBD1 identical over 7 bases. J lost 7 bases, V lost 3 bases, and 12 bases had no gene match. Per the germline V gene, CDR1 is MDHEN and CDR2 is SYDVKM. CDR3 length equals 15 residues. The CDR3 region is CASSLATGTLREQYF. The CDR3 DNA follows: TGTGCCAGCAGTTTGGCGACAGGGACCCTTAGGGAGCAGTACTTC.

The chain joins TRBV29-1 to TRBJ2-1; 8 nucleotides align to TRBD2. The germline V gene encodes CDR1 SQVTM and CDR2 ANQGSEA. CDR3 length equals 12 residues. V lost 2 bases to trimming and J lost 8 bases; unmatched junction nucleotides: 2. CDR3 amino acids: CSVEMTSDEQFF. The CDR3 coding sequence is TGCAGCGTTGAAATGACTAGCGATGAGCAGTTCTTC.

The rearrangement uses TRBV19 and TRBJ1-2; TRBD1 is a possible D gene (6 bases). CDR3 length: 15 amino acids. Trimming took 5 bases from V and 2 from J, leaving 15 bases between them. Germline CDR1 LNHDA, CDR2 SQIVND (reference sequence). This CDR3 is CASSDRDTRNYGYTF. The CDR3 nucleotides read TGTGCCAGTAGTGACCGGGACACCAGGAACTATGGCTACACCTTC.

There are a few counts of this clonotype. This sequence joins TRBV19 and TRBJ1-6; D gene uncertain. From germline, CDR1 is LNHDA and CDR2 SQIVND (reference sequence). This CDR3 spans 13 amino acids. V was shortened by 5 bases and J by 9 bases, with 11 bases between the two germline ends. CDR3 in amino acids: CASSPRTISPLHF. In DNA, the CDR3 is TGTGCCAGTAGTCCCCGGACTATTTCACCCCTCCACTTT.

This chain connects TRBV7-8 to TRBJ2-5; 7 bases are shared with TRBD1. Germline CDR1 is SGHVS and CDR2 is FQNEAQ. J lost 0 bases, V lost 4 bases, and 5 bases had no gene match. The CDR3 is made up of 15 amino acids. CDR3 bases: TGTGCCAGCAGCTCCAGGGGGTCTTACCAAGAGACCCAGTACTTC. It specifies CASSSRGSYQETQYF.

This chain links TRBV6-1 with TRBJ1-6, with 9 positions matching TRBD1. This CDR3 has 14 amino acids. Unmatched junction bases numbered 4, after V lost 7 bases and J lost 6 bases. Germline V CDR1 and CDR2: MNHNS, SASEGT. The CDR3 bases are TGTGCCAGCATGGGGACAGGGAGTAATTCACCCCTCCACTTT. Translated: CASMGTGSNSPLHF.

This clonotype was seen repeatedly, ten times or more. V and J are TRBV5-1 and TRBJ2-5; D gene ambiguous. V was shortened by 0 bases and J by 5 bases, with 11 bases between the two germline ends. Germline CDR1 is SGHRS and CDR2 is YFSETQ. The CDR3 is 14 amino acids. CDR3 sequence reads: CASSLAVPAETQYF. DNA for the CDR3: TGCGCCAGCAGCTTGGCCGTCCCAGCGGAGACCCAGTACTTC.

This clonotype was counted many times. This may be a read error, as it is one base from a much larger clone. The V gene is TRBV6-2 or TRBV6-3, the J gene TRBJ2-2; D remains unclear. Deletions cut 2 bases from V and 3 bases from J, with 4 bases between. Germline V gene sequence: CDR1 MNHEY, CDR2 SVGEGT. There are 13 residues in the CDR3. The CDR3 spells CASSYGYTGELFF. CDR3 bases: TGTGCCAGCAGTTACGGGTACACCGGGGAGCTGTTTTTT.

This sequence joins TRBV25-1 and TRBJ2-1, with D perhaps matching TRBD2 (7 bases). The CDR3 is made up of 15 amino acids. In germline, CDR1 is MGHDK, CDR2 SYGVNS. Between the trimmed V and J ends, which lost 3 bases and 4 bases, there was a span of 13 bases. The CDR3 region is CASSDSGGRYNEQFF. The CDR3 bases are TGTGCCAGCAGTGACTCCGGGGGGCGATACAATGAGCAGTTCTTC.

The J gene is TRBJ1-5, the V gene TRBV20-1; TRBD1 matches 8 bases. The V and J ends lost 3 bases and 6 bases, in that order; junction bases with no gene match: 7. This CDR3 contains 14 residues. Germline assignment: CDR1 DFQATT and CDR2 SNEGSKA (reference sequence). Here the CDR3 DNA reads TGCAGTGCTAGGTCGGACAGGGCCGGTCAGCCCCAGCATTTT. This codes for CSARSDRAGQPQHF.

This clonotype appeared many times. The genes are TRBV29-1 and TRBJ1-2, with D possibly being TRBD1 (6 bases). Germline V CDR1 and CDR2: SQVTM, ANQGSEA. V shed 7 bases and J shed 3 bases, with 12 bases lying between them. CDR3 length: 12 amino acids. CDR3 sequence: CSAYWTDYGYTF. CDR3 nucleotides: TGCAGCGCCTATTGGACAGACTATGGCTACACCTTC.

The CDR3 region is CASSTLTGGHYGYTF. CDR3 coding DNA: TGTGCCAGCAGCACCTTGACAGGGGGCCACTATGGCTACACCTTC. V usage is TRBV5-5 and J usage is TRBJ1-2; 10 positions match TRBD1. The CDR3 extends over 15 amino acids. In germline, CDR1 is SGHKS, CDR2 YYEKEE (reference sequence). J gave up 3 bases and V 4 bases, and 6 bases lay outside the gene matches. The full variable domain, completed using reference TRBV5-5 and TRBJ1-2, is DAGVTQSPTHLIKTRGQQVTLRCSPISGHKSVSWYQQVLGQGPQFIFQYYEKEERGRGNFPDRFSARQFPNYSSELNVNALLLGDSALYLCASSTLTGGHYGYTFGSGTRLTVV.

In regard to this clonotype: Since the CDR3 does not end with the conserved phenylalanine or tryptophan, this likely comes from a read error. The rearrangement links TRBV5-1 to TRBJ1-2; D is undetermined. Germline loops: CDR1 SGHRS, CDR2 YFSETQ. The CDR3 totals 14 residues. V gave up 0 bases and J gave up 3 bases, with 9 bases separating them. As DNA, the CDR3 is TGCGCCAGCAGCTTGGATGGGTACGACTATGGCTACACCGTC. Translation: CASSLDGYDYGYTV.

Details on this clonotype: This may come from a read error, since a much larger clone is one base off. In DNA, the CDR3 is TGTGCCAGCAGCTCGCCGGACGCAGGGGAGAACTACGAGCTGTACTTC. Protein: CASSSPDAGENYELYF. The chain couples TRBV28 to TRBJ2-7, with D possibly being TRBD1 (6 bases). CDR3 length equals 16 residues. The germline V gene has CDR1 MDHEN and CDR2 SYDVKM.

There are many counts of this clonotype. Germline is not matched at one junction end, which may reflect a read error. The chain is built from TRBV29-1 and TRBJ1-1; no definite D call. Germline CDR1 is SQVTM and CDR2 is ANQGSEA. CDR3 length: 13 residues. CDR3 loop: CSAEGQMNTEASF. CDR3 coding DNA: TGCAGCGCAGAGGGCCAGATGAACACTGAAGCTTCCTTT. Using reference TRBV29-1 and TRBJ1-1 for the parts outside the CDR3, the full variable domain is SAVISQKPSRDICQRGTSLTIQCQVDSQVTMMFWYRQQPGQSLTLIATANQGSEATYESGFVIDKFPISRPNLTFSTLTVSNMSPEDSSIYLCSAEGQMNTEASFGQGTRLTVV.

The table lists this clonotype with many counts. The chain combines TRBV12-3 or TRBV12-4 with TRBJ1-2; a possible D gene is TRBD1 (5 bases). The CDR3 is 13 amino acids. The V and J ends lost 5 bases and 9 bases respectively, with 16 bases between them. The chain's CDR3 is CASSTSGTRSYTF. The CDR3 DNA is TGTGCCAGCAGTACCTCAGGGACTAGGAGCTACACCTTC.

At least ten counts were recorded for this clonotype. The V call is TRBV29-1, the J call TRBJ2-5; tentative D call: TRBD2 (6 bases). Trimming left V 7 bases short and J 3 bases short, with 15 bases between. Germline V lookup: CDR1 SQVTM, CDR2 ANQGSEA. The CDR3 is made up of 13 amino acids. This CDR3 reads CSDGTSGEETQYF. CDR3 coding DNA: TGCAGCGATGGGACGTCGGGGGAAGAGACCCAGTACTTC.

V is TRBV6-5 and J is TRBJ1-1, with TRBD1 as a possible D gene (5 bases). The germline V and J ends were trimmed by 0 bases and 1 base, with 15 bases remaining between them. This CDR3 spans 17 amino acids. Germline CDR1 MNHEY, CDR2 SVGAGI. DNA of the CDR3: TGTGCCAGCAGTTACTCTATCTTGAGGGGAAGGAACACTGAAGCTTTCTTT. It is translated as CASSYSILRGRNTEAFF.